This is a list of T cell receptor beta chains from one sample in a study of T-cell reconstitution after alpha-beta-depleted transplantation in children. TCRdb itself ran the PCR reads through MiXCR, one entry per CDR3 protein. Of hundreds of thousands of distinct CDR3 sequences in the sample, 30% to 35% were seen once. The source material was PBMCs from the stem cell graft donor, sampled from the stem cell graft. The receptors were sampled from a human donor who donated a stem cell graft to a child with aplastic anemia. The CDR3 runs from the conserved cysteine through the conserved F or W. Fields, in order: D gene, V gene, J gene, clone size, CDR3 DNA, CDR3 protein. A D gene is named only where the DNA matches it firmly. Clone size, where shown, is once, few, many, or a class for clones that have expanded.

NA,TRBV10-3,TRBJ2-3,NA,TGTGCCATCAGTTCCCGGGGGCAGGGGGATACGCAGTATTTT,CAISSRGQGDTQYF
NA,TRBV3-1,TRBJ2-1,NA,TGTGCCAGCAGCCAAGAGGGGGGAGGTTACAATGAGCAGTTCTTC,CASSQEGGGYNEQFF
NA,TRBV14,TRBJ2-5,NA,TGTGCCAGCAGCCGCCTCCGGGACCGCTACCAAGAGACCCAGTACTTC,CASSRLRDRYQETQYF
TRBD1,TRBV6-5,TRBJ1-2,few,TGTGCCAGCAGTTGGGGACAGGGTGGAGGCTACACCTTC,CASSWGQGGGYTF
TRBD2,TRBV10-3,TRBJ2-1,few,TGTGCTACTAGCGGTCACTACAATGAGCAGTTCTTC,CATSGHYNEQFF
NA,TRBV5-4,TRBJ1-1,few,TGTGCCAGCACCATAAGTCAGCGGACTGAAGCTTTCTTT,CASTISQRTEAFF
NA,TRBV20-1,TRBJ1-6,NA,TGCAGTGCCTGGGTTGGGACACCGAATTCACCCCTCCACTTT,CSAWVGTPNSPLHF
NA,TRBV20-1,TRBJ2-5,NA,TGCAGTGCTGTCACCCAAGAGACCCAGTACTTC,CSAVTQETQYF
TRBD1,TRBV4-1,TRBJ1-1,few,TGCGCCAGCAGCCATGAGCCCGGGACAGGGGGCTACACTGAAGCTTTCTTT,CASSHEPGTGGYTEAFF
NA,TRBV18,TRBJ2-6,few,TGTGCCAGCTCACCCGGAGGAAGATCTGGGGCCAACGTCCTGACTTTC,CASSPGGRSGANVLTF
TRBD2,TRBV20-1,TRBJ2-7,few,TGCAGTGCTAGAGATCTTTCCGGACTAGGACACGAGCAGTACTTC,CSARDLSGLGHEQYF
NA,TRBV20-1,TRBJ1-2,NA,TGCAGTGCTAGACCACAGGGATATTCTAACTATGGCTACACCTTC,CSARPQGYSNYGYTF
NA,TRBV12-3/TRBV12-4,TRBJ1-5,NA,TGTGCCAGCAGCCCCGACCCCGGGGCCTATCAGCCCCAGCATTTT,CASSPDPGAYQPQHF
NA,TRBV5-5,TRBJ1-5,few,TGTGCCAGCAGCTGGGGGAATAGCAATCAGCCCCAGCATTTT,CASSWGNSNQPQHF
NA,TRBV29-1,TRBJ2-5,NA,TGCAGCGTTGAAGATCACGGGGGCAAACAAGAGACCCAGTACTTC,CSVEDHGGKQETQYF
TRBD2,TRBV19,TRBJ2-1,NA,TGTGCCAGTAGTATGCCCGGGACTAGCGGGAGGGCCAGGGACAATGAGCAGTTCTTC,CASSMPGTSGRARDNEQFF
TRBD1,TRBV5-4,TRBJ1-1,NA,TGTGCCAGCAGCTTGGAGGACAGGGACACTGAAGCTTTCTTT,CASSLEDRDTEAFF
NA,TRBV7-2,TRBJ2-4,NA,TGTGCCAGTACGACAGGATCCAAAAACATTCAGTACTTC,CASTTGSKNIQYF
TRBD1,TRBV29-1,TRBJ2-2,few,TGCAGCGTTCGGCCGACAGGGGGCGCGAACACCGGGGAGCTGTTTTTT,CSVRPTGGANTGELFF
TRBD2,TRBV20-1,TRBJ2-1,NA,TGCAGTGTTGGAGAACCCGGGACTAGATCTCTCTGGGAGCAGTTCTTC,CSVGEPGTRSLWEQFF
NA,TRBV20-1,TRBJ2-1,NA,TGCAGTGCTATAGATTTTAAGTTGGGCGGAGGATCCTACAATGAGCAGTTCTTC,CSAIDFKLGGGSYNEQFF
TRBD1,TRBV25-1,TRBJ2-1,few,TGTGCCAGCAGTGAATCCCAACCCTGGACAGGGAACAATGAGCAGTTCTTC,CASSESQPWTGNNEQFF
NA,TRBV12-3/TRBV12-4,TRBJ1-3,NA,TGTGCCAGCAGTATCCAAATGACAAGCGGGGGGAACACCATATATTTT,CASSIQMTSGGNTIYF
NA,TRBV20-1,TRBJ2-1,NA,TGCAGCCAGACCGGGACTTCCTACAATGAGCAGTTCTTC,CSQTGTSYNEQFF
TRBD2,TRBV6-2/TRBV6-3,TRBJ2-5,NA,TGTGCCAGCAGCCGTAGCGGGTTGGAGACCCAGTACTTC,CASSRSGLETQYF
NA,TRBV6-1,TRBJ1-5,NA,TGTGCCAGCAGTGATGGGTTTAGCAATCAGCCCCAGCATTTT,CASSDGFSNQPQHF
NA,TRBV5-6,TRBJ1-4,few,TGTGCCAGCAGCTTGGAAAAGGACCTAACTAATGAAAAACTGTTTTTT,CASSLEKDLTNEKLFF
TRBD1,TRBV5-1,TRBJ1-6,NA,TGCGCCAGCAGCCGGGACAGGGGGCAGCCACCCCTCCACTTT,CASSRDRGQPPLHF
TRBD2,TRBV5-1,TRBJ2-1,NA,TGCGCCAGCAGCGCGGGACTAGCGGGAGGCCGAGAGCAGTTCTTC,CASSAGLAGGREQFF
TRBD2,TRBV28,TRBJ2-5,NA,TGTGCCAGCAGTTGCCCCGGATGGAGCGGGAAAGAGACCCAGTACTTC,CASSCPGWSGKETQYF
NA,TRBV12-3/TRBV12-4,TRBJ2-1,few,TGTGCCAGCAGTTTATCTGCGGAGAGCTCCTACAATGAGCAGTTCTTC,CASSLSAESSYNEQFF
NA,TRBV7-9,TRBJ2-2,NA,TGTGCCAGCAGCTTAATAGTTAACACCGGGGAGCTGTTTTTT,CASSLIVNTGELFF
TRBD1,TRBV29-1,TRBJ2-1,NA,TGCAGCGGGGAAAGGGGGACAGGGGACAATGAGCAGTTCTTC,CSGERGTGDNEQFF
NA,TRBV18,TRBJ2-7,NA,TGTGCCAGCTCACCACTCCAGTTGGGGAGAGAGCAGTACTTC,CASSPLQLGREQYF
NA,TRBV5-1,TRBJ1-2,NA,TGCGCCAGCAGCTTAATCGGGGAGCCTGTCTATGGCTACACCTTC,CASSLIGEPVYGYTF
NA,TRBV20-1,TRBJ1-5,few,TGCAGTGCTAGTCTGGGACCGAGAAATCAGCCCCAGCATTTT,CSASLGPRNQPQHF
NA,TRBV12-3/TRBV12-4,TRBJ1-1,NA,TGTGCCAGCAGCCCTAGGGCGTTCAACACTGAAGCTTTCTTT,CASSPRAFNTEAFF
NA,TRBV11-3,TRBJ1-1,few,TGTGCCAGCAGAATTAATACTGAAGCTTTCTTT,CASRINTEAFF
TRBD2,TRBV7-2,TRBJ2-1,NA,TGTGCCAGCAGCTTAGGGGGACTAGCGGGAGTGTACAGCGAGCAGTTCTTC,CASSLGGLAGVYSEQFF
NA,TRBV5-8,TRBJ2-4,NA,TGTGCCAGCAGCAGGACGGGTCCTACCAAAAACATTCAGTACTTC,CASSRTGPTKNIQYF
TRBD2,TRBV30,TRBJ2-3,NA,TGTGCCTGGAAGGGATGGACTAGCGGGAGGGCGCAGTATTTT,CAWKGWTSGRAQYF
NA,TRBV24-1,TRBJ2-7,NA,TGTGCCACCAGTGATTCGGGGACGGCTAGCTACGAGCAGTACTTC,CATSDSGTASYEQYF
NA,TRBV5-6,TRBJ2-1,NA,TGTGCCAGCAGCTTGGGGGGGTGGCCCAATGAGCAGTTCTTC,CASSLGGWPNEQFF
TRBD2,TRBV7-2,TRBJ2-3,NA,TGTGCCAGCAAGCGGGGGGTCACAGATACGCAGTATTTT,CASKRGVTDTQYF
TRBD1,TRBV11-1,TRBJ1-6,few,TGTGCCAGCAGCTTAGCTGACAGGGTTGATATTGTTTGGGGAGATAATGATTCACCCCTCCACTTT,CASSLADRVDIVWGDNDSPLHF
NA,TRBV20-1,TRBJ2-1,NA,TGCAGTGCCCTAACCCCGGCTAGGGGTAATGAGCAGTTCTTC,CSALTPARGNEQFF
NA,TRBV25-1,TRBJ2-7,NA,TGTGCCAGCAGTGGGGACGGAGGATTCTCCTACGAGCAGTACTTC,CASSGDGGFSYEQYF
TRBD1,TRBV19,TRBJ2-2,NA,TGTGCCAGTAGTATGACAGGGGCGAAGACCGGGGAGCTGTTTTTT,CASSMTGAKTGELFF
NA,TRBV29-1,TRBJ1-1,NA,TGCAGCGTTGCCGGAATCTGGGGGACTGCCGCGAACACTGAAGCTTTCTTT,CSVAGIWGTAANTEAFF
TRBD1,TRBV6-2/TRBV6-3,TRBJ2-1,NA,TGTGCCAGCCTGGGACAGGATCGAAATGAGCAGTCCTTC,CASLGQDRNEQSF
NA,TRBV12-3/TRBV12-4,TRBJ2-1,few,TGTGCCAGCAGTTTAGTCCCCGGGAGACAGCAGTTCTTC,CASSLVPGRQQFF
TRBD1,TRBV12-3/TRBV12-4,TRBJ1-2,NA,TGTGCCAGCAGTCCGCAGGGGGGACTTAACTATGGCTACACCTTC,CASSPQGGLNYGYTF
TRBD1,TRBV7-2,TRBJ2-5,NA,TGTGCCAGCAGCTGGGGGGGACAGGGCCAAGAGACCCAGTACTTC,CASSWGGQGQETQYF